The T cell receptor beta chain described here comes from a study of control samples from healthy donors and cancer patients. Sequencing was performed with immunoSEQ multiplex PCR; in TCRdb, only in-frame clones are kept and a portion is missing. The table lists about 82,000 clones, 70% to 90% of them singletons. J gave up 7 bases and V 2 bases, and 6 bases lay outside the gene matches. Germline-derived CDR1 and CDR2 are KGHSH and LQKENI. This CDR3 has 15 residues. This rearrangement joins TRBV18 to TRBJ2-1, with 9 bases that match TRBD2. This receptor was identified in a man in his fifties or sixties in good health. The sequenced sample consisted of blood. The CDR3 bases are TGTGCCAGCTCACCAGGTCTAGCGGGAACGAATGAGCAGTTCTTC. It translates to CASSPGLAGTNEQFF.